This T cell receptor beta chain was captured in a study of blood T cell repertoires in COVID-19. The germline V and J ends were trimmed by 6 bases and 7 bases, with 9 bases remaining between them. The CDR3 contains 12 residues. CDR1 is SNHLY, CDR2 FYNNEI, per germline. Using immunoSEQ multiplex PCR, the repertoire was profiled, and TCRdb retains in-frame clones only, with some absent. The table lists around 29,000 clones, 75% to 90% of them singletons. The sample taken for sequencing was peripheral blood. This TCR derives from a man aged 55 to 70 with acute or convalescent COVID-19. The chain couples TRBV2 to TRBJ1-4, with unresolved D. As DNA, the CDR3 is TGTGCCAGCAGGGACTTGGGTGAAAAACTGTTTTTT. It is translated as CASRDLGEKLFF.